This TCR beta chain emerged from a study of cytomegalovirus exposure and HLA in healthy donors. This CDR3 is 18 amino acids long. V gave up 1 base and J gave up 0 bases, with 15 bases separating them. The V gene's germline CDR1 is SGHAT and CDR2 FQNNGV. Both 60 Vbeta primers and 13 Jbeta primers went into the PCR. Method: immunoSEQ multiplex PCR; TCRdb's copy keeps in-frame clones and lacks some. This repertoire shows 100,000 to 150,000 clones, around 82% found once; its top ten account for roughly 10%. The sequencing sample was made of PBMCs. The clonotype originates from a man in his thirties or forties in good health and CMV-seropositive. The rearrangement joins TRBV11-2 to TRBJ2-2; D unresolved. As DNA, the CDR3 is TGTGCCAGCAGCTTAGCGGCGGAGAGACTCACGAACACCGGGGAGCTGTTTTTT. Translated, it gives CASSLAAERLTNTGELFF.